Sequencing of this TCR beta chain was carried out in a study of T-cell memory formation after mild COVID-19. The CDR3 length is 18 residues. V was clipped by 5 bases and J by 7 bases; unmatched bases: 23. Germline assignment: CDR1 SGHAT and CDR2 FQNNGV. MiXCR was run by TCRdb on the 5' RACE reads, yielding one entry per CDR3 protein. The sample carries about 400,000 distinct CDR3 sequences, 16% recorded once. General observations from the study: Cross-reactive memory appears to have joined, as suggested by some responding clones showing up in pre-infection memory.

Remarks on this clonotype: Its antigen remains unidentified.

The chain joins TRBV11-2 to TRBJ2-7; TRBD1 matches at 7 bases. Sequenced: PBMCs or a T cell subset sorted from them (not recorded which). This TCR was sampled from a man between 18 and 29 years old who had mild COVID-19 (a few samples of this study predate the infection). Cell type and time point are not known. The CDR3: CASSTIRMNPGTAEEQYV. The CDR3 DNA sequence: TGTGCCAGCAGCACGATAAGAATGAACCCAGGGACAGCGGAGGAGCAGTACGTC.